This T cell receptor beta chain was identified during a study of response to subunit inactivated influenza vaccine listed by TCRdb under 2018. Background for the entire study: Deep quantitative profiling of the T cell receptor repertoire was used in the study to follow responses to a trivalent subunit inactivated influenza vaccine. On the study overall, not on this receptor specifically: The authors proposed that each seasonal influenza vaccination may bring in only a limited number of new T cells.

The germline V gene encodes CDR1 SGHVS and CDR2 FNYEAQ. The V end loses 4 bases and the J end loses 2 bases, and a stretch of 12 bases separates them. The CDR3 has 14 amino acids, counting the end cysteine and phenylalanine. The read is trimmed to its CDR3 DNA, 42 bases read in frame from base 1. In this sample, this clonotype turned up a few times. Its specific antigen is unknown. Nothing much larger sits one base from this clone, and base qualities are not available. Library construction relied on RT-PCR. Sequenced on an Illumina HiSeq 2500. Using fastp trimming at Q25 and MiXCR clonotype assembly, TCRdb reanalyzed the public sequencing data and kept in-frame beta chains. Identical CDR3 protein sequences are pooled into one entry, listed with their most common genes and DNA. This sample holds about 830,000 distinct CDR3 sequences; about 18% were observed only once. About 11% of the sample is held by the ten biggest clonotypes.

The specimen was PBMCs from blood, collected 5 days after vaccination. This receptor was obtained from a man in his fifties or sixties who received an inactivated influenza vaccine. Donor details come from another sample of the same person, matched by shared clones. Here the chain combines TRBV7-6 and TRBJ2-7; the D region possibly corresponds to TRBD2 (7 bases align). The CDR3 loop reads CASSYGGATYEQYF. The nucleotide sequence is given as TGTGCCAGCAGCTATGGGGGGGCTACCTACGAGCAGTACTTC.